A selection of T cell receptor beta chains follows, all from one sample in a study of T cells in Graves' hyperthyroidism and ophthalmopathy. TCRdb called the multiplex PCR reads again in MiXCR, with one record for every CDR3 protein. The sample lists 550,000 to 800,000 distinct CDR3 sequences; around 15% were seen once. Sequencing input: blood. The receptor source for this set is a man aged 50 to 60 with Graves' hyperthyroidism. CDR3s include the opening cysteine and the closing phenylalanine or tryptophan. The D gene is left open where the match is weak. Clone size appears in some rows only: once, few, many, or a class for an expanded clone.

TRBD2	TRBJ2-7	15	few	TRBV27	CAFAGGNIQSYEQYF	TGTGCCTTCGCGGGGGGGAACATACAGTCCTACGAGCAGTACTTC
.	TRBJ2-5	12	many	TRBV2	CASRRTEETQYF	TGTGCCAGCCGACGAACGGAAGAGACCCAGTACTTC
.	TRBJ1-1	15	.	TRBV5-1	CASSIRGVMNTEAFF	TGCGCCAGCAGTATCCGGGGGGTGATGAACACTGAAGCTTTCTTT
TRBD2	TRBJ2-3	18	.	TRBV20-1	CSTLMKRLAGDSRDTQYF	TGCAGTACTTTAATGAAAAGACTAGCGGGAGATTCACGAGATACGCAGTATTTT
.	TRBJ1-6	12	few	TRBV7-9	CASSPQGPTLHF	TGTGCCAGCAGCCCGCAAGGGCCTACCCTCCACTTT
TRBD1	TRBJ1-1	15	.	TRBV19	CASSGQQGMNTEAFF	TGTGCCAGTAGCGGTCAACAGGGGATGAACACTGAAGCTTTCTTT
.	TRBJ2-4	16	.	TRBV6-1	CASKTTFSGGVNIQYF	TGTGCCAGCAAAACGACTTTCAGCGGTGGGGTAAATATTCAGTACTTC
.	TRBJ2-7	11	.	TRBV2	CAGRASYEQYF	TGTGCCGGCCGGGCCTCCTACGAGCAGTACTTC
TRBD1	TRBJ2-5	13	many	TRBV2	CATSPGGKETQYF	TGTGCCACCTCCCCAGGGGGAAAAGAGACCCAGTACTTC
.	TRBJ1-5	15	.	TRBV12-3/TRBV12-4	CASSFGGGRTQPQHF	TGTGCCAGCAGTTTTGGTGGGGGGAGGACTCAGCCCCAGCATTTT
TRBD2	TRBJ2-1	15	few	TRBV6-2/TRBV6-3	CASSYFGGGDNEQFF	TGTGCCAGCAGTTACTTCGGCGGGGGGGACAATGAGCAGTTCTTC
TRBD2	TRBJ2-1	16	few	TRBV9	CASSVGGTSGYNEQFF	TGTGCCAGCAGCGTAGGGGGGACTAGCGGCTACAATGAGCAGTTCTTC
.	TRBJ2-2	15	.	TRBV12-3/TRBV12-4	CASSFDSTEPGELFF	TGTGCCAGCAGTTTTGACTCGACTGAACCCGGGGAGCTGTTTTTT